One and the same sample provided the 11 T cell receptor beta chains below, sequenced in a study of T-cell reconstitution after alpha-beta-depleted transplantation in children. Preparation of the TCRbeta library used unique molecular identifiers. One entry per CDR3 protein, called by TCRdb with MiXCR from the PCR reads. The table shows over 150,000 distinct CDR3 sequences, with over 5.5% occurring only once. The material sequenced was PBMCs from the stem cell graft donor, taken from the stem cell graft. These receptors all stem from a human donor who donated a stem cell graft to a child with Wiskott-Aldrich syndrome.

Ten or more counts support this clonotype. The rearrangement uses TRBV5-1 and TRBJ2-1, with D unresolved. Germline loops: CDR1 SGHRS, CDR2 YFSETQ. The CDR3 loop spans 15 amino acids. V was pared by 3 bases and J by 7 bases, with 17 bases between. CDR3 sequence: CASSSDRSLGNEQFF. DNA for the CDR3: TGCGCCAGCAGCTCGGACCGCAGTCTGGGGAATGAGCAGTTCTTC.

This clonotype was counted ten times or more. The rearrangement links TRBV20-1 to TRBJ2-2, with TRBD2 identical over 8 bases. The CDR3 extends over 15 amino acids. V was clipped by 0 bases and J by 5 bases; unmatched bases: 5. Germline V gives CDR1 DFQATT, CDR2 SNEGSKA (reference sequence). The CDR3 reads CSARDSGGPTGELFF. As DNA, the CDR3 is TGCAGTGCTAGAGATTCGGGAGGGCCTACCGGGGAGCTGTTTTTT.

This clonotype was counted many times. The chain couples TRBV20-1 to TRBJ2-6, with no clear D. With 0 bases removed from V and 1 base from J, the gap between germline ends came to 4 bases. Germline V CDR1 and CDR2: DFQATT, SNEGSKA (reference sequence). This CDR3 region has 14 residues. CDR3 residues: CSARDQSGANVLTF. The CDR3 bases are TGCAGTGCTAGAGATCAGTCTGGGGCCAACGTCCTGACTTTC.

The chain carries TRBV7-8 and TRBJ1-1, with a possible D match to TRBD1 (5 bases). V lost 0 bases and J lost 1, with 15 bases in between. The CDR3 is 17 residues long. Germline CDR1 reads SGHVS; CDR2 reads FQNEAQ. The CDR3 spells CASSLAGRAGWNTEAFF. The CDR3 region has the DNA TGTGCCAGCAGCTTAGCTGGCAGGGCAGGGTGGAACACTGAAGCTTTCTTT.

This clonotype was seen more than once but under ten times. The CDR3 spells CAISEGQGGDQPQHF. For the CDR3, the DNA is TGTGCCATCAGTGAGGGACAGGGGGGTGATCAGCCCCAGCATTTT. The V call is TRBV10-3, the J call TRBJ1-5, with TRBD1 matching over 10 bases. Germline assignment: CDR1 ENHRY and CDR2 SYGVKD. V gave up 2 bases and J gave up 5 bases; unmatched junction bases: 3. The CDR3 extends over 15 amino acids.

This clonotype was seen at least ten times. The chain uses TRBV2 and TRBJ2-7; the match to TRBD1 covers 7 bases. The length of the CDR3 is 14 residues. Germline V gene sequence: CDR1 SNHLY, CDR2 FYNNEI. V dropped 7 bases and J dropped 0; count of bases not matched to a gene: 6. The CDR3 sequence is CASKRQGSSYEQYF. The DNA for the CDR3 is TGTGCCAGCAAAAGACAGGGAAGCTCCTACGAGCAGTACTTC.

The table lists this clonotype with many counts. V gene TRBV3-1 combines with J gene TRBJ1-1; 9 bases align to TRBD1. The germline gives CDR1 LGHDT, CDR2 YNNKEL (reference sequence). V lost 6 bases, J lost 1 base, and 6 bases stayed unmatched. CDR3 size: 15 residues. CDR3 sequence (DNA): TGTGCCAGCAGTGGGACAGGGTTACCGAACACTGAAGCTTTCTTT. Its translation is CASSGTGLPNTEAFF.

There are many counts of this clonotype. The J gene is TRBJ1-1, the V gene TRBV5-1, with D perhaps matching TRBD1 (6 bases). Trimming left V 4 bases short and J 0 bases short, with 13 bases between. The CDR3 consists of 15 residues. Germline V gives CDR1 SGHRS, CDR2 YFSETQ. The chain's CDR3 is CASSGTRGLNTEAFF. The DNA for the CDR3 is TGCGCCAGCAGCGGAACCAGGGGTTTGAACACTGAAGCTTTCTTT.

The chain couples TRBV2 to TRBJ2-6; D gene ambiguous. The germline gives CDR1 SNHLY, CDR2 FYNNEI. Deletions cut 11 bases from V and 0 bases from J, with 20 bases between. The CDR3 covers 17 residues. The CDR3 coding sequence is TGTGCCGGAACAATCCTTACAGACCTCTCTGGGGCCAACGTCCTGACTTTC. Translation: CAGTILTDLSGANVLTF.

This clonotype was counted only a few times. The chain employs TRBV14 and TRBJ2-7, with 7 bases lining up with TRBD1. With V trimmed by 6 bases and J by 4 bases, 3 bases remained unmatched. Germline CDR1 reads SGHDN; CDR2 reads FVKESK. The CDR3 runs to 12 residues. CDR3 residues: CASSKTGYEQYF. DNA of the CDR3: TGTGCCAGCAGTAAGACAGGGTACGAGCAGTACTTC.

There are a few counts of this clonotype. The rearrangement links TRBV18 to TRBJ2-7, with 7 positions matching TRBD2. V shed 2 bases and J 0 bases; nucleotides not matched to a gene: 4. This CDR3 has 15 residues. Germline assignment: CDR1 KGHSH and CDR2 LQKENI. The CDR3 region has the DNA TGTGCCAGCTCACCAGATGCGGGAGACTCCTACGAGCAGTACTTC. This sequence encodes CASSPDAGDSYEQYF.